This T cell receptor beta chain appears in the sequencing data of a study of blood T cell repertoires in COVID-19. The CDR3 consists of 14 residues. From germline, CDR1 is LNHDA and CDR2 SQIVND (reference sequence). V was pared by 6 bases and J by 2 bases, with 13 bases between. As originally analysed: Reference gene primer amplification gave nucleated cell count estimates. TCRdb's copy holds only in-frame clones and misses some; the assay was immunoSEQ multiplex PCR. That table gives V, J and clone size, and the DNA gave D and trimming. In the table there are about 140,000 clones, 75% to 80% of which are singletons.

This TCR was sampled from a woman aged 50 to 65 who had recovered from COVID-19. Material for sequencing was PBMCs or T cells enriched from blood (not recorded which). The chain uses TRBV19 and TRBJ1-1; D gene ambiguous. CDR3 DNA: TGTGCCAGTAGCGAAGGGAGGAGTAACACTGAAGCTTTCTTT. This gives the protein CASSEGRSNTEAFF.